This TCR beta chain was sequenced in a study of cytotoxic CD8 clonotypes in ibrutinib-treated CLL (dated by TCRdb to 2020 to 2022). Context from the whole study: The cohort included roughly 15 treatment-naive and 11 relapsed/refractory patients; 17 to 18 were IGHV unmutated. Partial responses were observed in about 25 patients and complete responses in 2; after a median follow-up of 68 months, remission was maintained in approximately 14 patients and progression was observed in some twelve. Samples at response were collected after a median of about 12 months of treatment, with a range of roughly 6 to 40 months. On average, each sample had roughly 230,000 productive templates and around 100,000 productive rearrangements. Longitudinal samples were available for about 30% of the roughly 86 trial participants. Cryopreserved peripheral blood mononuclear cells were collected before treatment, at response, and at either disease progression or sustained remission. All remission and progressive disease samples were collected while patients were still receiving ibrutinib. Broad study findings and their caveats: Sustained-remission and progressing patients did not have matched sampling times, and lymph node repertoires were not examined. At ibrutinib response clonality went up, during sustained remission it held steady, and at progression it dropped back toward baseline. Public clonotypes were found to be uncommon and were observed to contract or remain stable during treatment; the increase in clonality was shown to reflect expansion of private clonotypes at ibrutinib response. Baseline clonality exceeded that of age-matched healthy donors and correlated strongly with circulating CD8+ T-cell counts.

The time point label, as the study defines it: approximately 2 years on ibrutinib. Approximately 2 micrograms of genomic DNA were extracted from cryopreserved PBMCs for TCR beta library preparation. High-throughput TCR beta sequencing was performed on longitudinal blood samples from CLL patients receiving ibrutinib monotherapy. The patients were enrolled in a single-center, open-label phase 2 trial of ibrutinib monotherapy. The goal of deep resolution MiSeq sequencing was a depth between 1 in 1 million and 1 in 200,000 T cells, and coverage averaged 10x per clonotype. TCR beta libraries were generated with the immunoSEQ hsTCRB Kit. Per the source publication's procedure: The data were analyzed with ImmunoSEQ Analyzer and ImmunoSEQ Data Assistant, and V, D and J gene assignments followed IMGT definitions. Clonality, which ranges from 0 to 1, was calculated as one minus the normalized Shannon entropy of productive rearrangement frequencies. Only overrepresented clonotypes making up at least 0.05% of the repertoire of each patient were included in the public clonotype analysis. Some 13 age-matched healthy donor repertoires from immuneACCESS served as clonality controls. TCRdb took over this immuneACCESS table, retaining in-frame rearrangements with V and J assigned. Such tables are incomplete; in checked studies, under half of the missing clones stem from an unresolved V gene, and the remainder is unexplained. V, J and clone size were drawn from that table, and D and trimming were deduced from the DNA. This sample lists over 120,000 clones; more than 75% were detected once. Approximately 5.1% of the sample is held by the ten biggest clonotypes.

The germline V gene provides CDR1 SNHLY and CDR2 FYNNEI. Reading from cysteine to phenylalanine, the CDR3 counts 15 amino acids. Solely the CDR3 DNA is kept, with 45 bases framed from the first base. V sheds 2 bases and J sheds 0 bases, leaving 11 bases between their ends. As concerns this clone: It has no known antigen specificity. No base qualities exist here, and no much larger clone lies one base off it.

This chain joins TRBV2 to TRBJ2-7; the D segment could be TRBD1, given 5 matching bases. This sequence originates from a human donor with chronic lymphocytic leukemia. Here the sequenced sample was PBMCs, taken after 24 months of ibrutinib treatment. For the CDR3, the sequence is CASSEWGAHSYEQYF. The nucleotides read TGTGCCAGCAGTGAATGGGGCGCCCACTCCTACGAGCAGTACTTC. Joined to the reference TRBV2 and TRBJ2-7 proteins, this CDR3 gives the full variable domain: EPEVTQTPSHQVTQMGQEVILRCVPISNHLYFYWYRQILGQKVEFLVSFYNNEISEKSEIFDDQFSVERPDGSNFTLKIRSTKLEDSAMYFCASSEWGAHSYEQYFGPGTRLTVT.